Below are 20 T cell receptor beta chains sequenced from a single sample in a study of blood T cell repertoires in COVID-19. Produced via immunoSEQ multiplex PCR; TCRdb's table is partial and in-frame only. Altogether around 56,000 clones are present, over 70% being singletons, with the ten largest covering approximately 15%. Material: peripheral blood. These receptors originate from a woman between 65 and 79 years old with acute or convalescent COVID-19.

This chain connects TRBV7-7 to TRBJ2-1, with 8 bases aligning to TRBD1. Germline CDR1 and CDR2: SSHAT and FNYEAQ (reference sequence). The CDR3 covers 16 residues. Germline trimming cut 1 base from V and 0 bases from J; bases unmatched to any gene: 2. This CDR3 is CASSLDGQGSYNEQFF. The CDR3 DNA sequence: TGTGCCAGCAGCTTAGATGGACAGGGCTCCTACAATGAGCAGTTCTTC.

Note on this clone: The junction does not match germline at one end; this may be a read error. This chain uses TRBV5-1 with TRBJ1-4; D unresolved. There are 15 residues in the CDR3. Looked up from germline, CDR1 is SGHRS and CDR2 is YFSETQ. CDR3 loop: CASSLVPGSKEKLFF. The DNA of the CDR3 is TGCGCCAGCAGCTTAGTCCCGGGATCTAAGGAAAAACTGTTTTTT.

The rearrangement joins TRBV24-1 to TRBJ1-2; D possibly corresponds to TRBD1 (6 bases). CDR1 and CDR2 from the germline V gene are KGHDR and SFDVKD. Trimming removed 6 bases from V and 4 bases from J, with 8 bases in between. The CDR3 runs to 12 residues. In nucleotides, the CDR3 is TGTGCCACCAGTCCCAGGGGCTATGGCTACACCTTC. Its protein is CATSPRGYGYTF.

On this clone itself: A junction end diverges from the germline sequence, so it may reflect a read error. The chain combines TRBV7-7 with TRBJ2-1; tentatively, D is TRBD2 (8 bases). CDR3 size: 18 residues. From germline, CDR1 is SSHAT and CDR2 FNYEAQ (reference sequence). The CDR3 spells CASSRKPPGGGYGNEQFF. The CDR3 region has the DNA TGTGCTAGCAGCCGCAAGCCCCCGGGAGGGGGCTATGGGAATGAGCAGTTCTTC.

CDR3 nucleotide sequence: TGTGCCACCAGTGGGACAGGAATTTATCAGCCCCAGCATTTT. Protein product: CATSGTGIYQPQHF. This rearrangement joins TRBV24-1 to TRBJ1-5, with 7 bases that match TRBD1. The CDR3 covers 14 residues. Losses at the gene ends were 5 bases for V and 5 bases for J; bases not matched to a gene: 5. Germline CDR1 and CDR2: KGHDR and SFDVKD.

This clone was counted at least ten times. The chain couples TRBV4-2 to TRBJ2-1, with 11 bases aligning to TRBD2. The CDR3 runs 15 residues. Germline values: CDR1 LGHNA, CDR2 YNFKEQ. With V trimmed by 6 bases and J by 7 bases, 8 bases remained unmatched. CDR3 protein: CASSPGTSGSNEQFF. The CDR3 DNA sequence: TGTGCCAGCAGTCCCGGGACTAGCGGTTCTAATGAGCAGTTCTTC.

In its sample, this clone was seen a few times. The genes are TRBV7-9 and TRBJ2-4; tentative D call: TRBD2 (7 bases). There are 16 residues in the CDR3. Germline V lookup: CDR1 SEHNR, CDR2 FQNEAQ (reference sequence). V lost 2 bases to trimming and J lost 3 bases, with 14 bases between them. In nucleotides, the CDR3 is TGTGCCAGCAGCTTAACGGGGGGCTCTAACAAAAACATTCAGTACTTC. Its protein is CASSLTGGSNKNIQYF.

This clone was picked up a small number of times. This chain joins TRBV4-2 and TRBJ1-4; 7 positions agree with TRBD1. Germline V gene data show CDR1 as LGHNA and CDR2 as YNFKEQ. Losses at the gene ends were 0 bases for V and 5 bases for J; bases not matched to a gene: 6. The CDR3 loop spans 16 amino acids. DNA of the CDR3: TGTGCCAGCAGCCAAGATTTAAGCAGGGGGAATGAAAAACTGTTTTTT. This sequence encodes CASSQDLSRGNEKLFF.

The gene calls are TRBV6-5 and TRBJ1-1; 9 bases line up with TRBD1. Looked up from germline, CDR1 is MNHEY and CDR2 is SVGAGI. V dropped 5 bases and J dropped 5; count of bases not matched to a gene: 6. CDR3 size: 14 residues. CDR3 bases: TGTGCCAGCAGTATACAGGGGGCAGGGACTGAAGCTTTCTTT. Amino acid sequence: CASSIQGAGTEAFF.

In this sample, this clone turned up many times. The J gene is TRBJ2-6, the V gene TRBV10-3; maybe TRBD1 (7 bases). Germline V gene data show CDR1 as ENHRY and CDR2 as SYGVKD. This CDR3 region has 13 residues. The CDR3 region has the DNA TGTGTCACAGGGGAGGCTGGGGCCAACGTCCTGACTTTC. It encodes CVTGEAGANVLTF.

The V gene is TRBV20-1, the J gene TRBJ1-1, with 8 bases identical to TRBD1. V gave up 3 bases and J gave up 7 bases; unmatched junction bases: 10. CDR3 length equals 14 residues. Per the germline V gene, CDR1 is DFQATT and CDR2 is SNEGSKA (reference sequence). The CDR3 bases are TGCAGTGCTAGTCCAGGGGGCGTAGGTATTGAAGCTTTCTTT. Translated: CSASPGGVGIEAFF.

The chain carries TRBV24-1 and TRBJ2-1, with D possibly matching TRBD2 (6 bases). The ends were cut back, 5 bases at V and 0 bases at J, with 10 bases in the middle. Germline CDR1 and CDR2: KGHDR and SFDVKD. This CDR3 region has 15 residues. In DNA form, the CDR3 reads TGTGCCACCAGTGGCGGAGGGGTCTCCTACAATGAGCAGTTCTTC. This translates into CATSGGGVSYNEQFF.

The chain has TRBV19 and TRBJ1-4, with TRBD1 as a possible D gene (6 bases). This CDR3 is built from 12 residues. The V and J ends lost 0 bases and 11 bases respectively, with 7 bases between them. Germline CDR1 reads LNHDA; CDR2 reads SQIVND (reference sequence). The CDR3 sequence: CASSIEGAKLFF. The CDR3 bases are TGTGCCAGTAGTATAGAGGGGGCCAAACTGTTTTTT.

The chain combines TRBV12-5 with TRBJ2-2; 8 bases map to TRBD2. This CDR3 is 16 amino acids long. V was clipped by 7 bases and J by 6 bases; unmatched bases: 13. Germline V gene lookup returns CDR1 LGHNT and CDR2 FRNRAP. The CDR3, as DNA: TGTGCTAGTGTTTGGTCACTCCCGGGGGGGGCCGGGGAGCTGTTTTTT. Residues: CASVWSLPGGAGELFF.

V is TRBV5-1 and J is TRBJ2-2; D is unresolved. V was shortened by 2 bases and J by 1 base, with 9 bases between the two germline ends. This CDR3 has 15 amino acids. Germline V lookup: CDR1 SGHRS, CDR2 YFSETQ. The CDR3 bases are TGCGCCAGCAGCTTAAGAGGATTGAACACCGGGGAGCTGTTTTTT. The encoded protein is CASSLRGLNTGELFF.

The chain recombines TRBV12-3 or TRBV12-4 with TRBJ2-7; D uncertain. The length of the CDR3 is 13 residues. V was shortened by 3 bases and J by 4 bases, with 10 bases between the two germline ends. CDR3 DNA sequence: TGTGCCAGCAGTTTCTTCGCACTATACGAGCAGTACTTC. This translates into CASSFFALYEQYF.

The gene calls are TRBV4-1 and TRBJ2-3; a possible D gene is TRBD1 (6 bases). Germline loops: CDR1 MGHRA, CDR2 YSYEKL. The CDR3 has 15 residues. The germline V and J ends were trimmed by 5 bases and 0 bases, with 12 bases remaining between them. CDR3: CASSLGHVSTDTQYF. The CDR3 DNA reads as TGCGCCAGCAGCTTGGGACACGTAAGCACAGATACGCAGTATTTT.

The rearrangement links TRBV2 to TRBJ1-2; perhaps TRBD1 as D (6 bases). There are 14 residues in the CDR3. V lost 4 bases and J 0 bases, leaving 9 bases between the germline ends. Germline CDR1 and CDR2: SNHLY and FYNNEI. CDR3 protein: CASSARTANYGYTF. The CDR3 DNA sequence: TGTGCCAGCAGTGCCCGGACAGCTAACTATGGCTACACCTTC.

The chain carries TRBV18 and TRBJ1-2; D gene uncertain. Deletions cut 5 bases from V and 0 bases from J, with 10 bases between. The length of the CDR3 is 14 residues. Germline V gene sequence: CDR1 KGHSH, CDR2 LQKENI. DNA of the CDR3: TGTGCCAGCTCATCGCCGGGAGCTAACTATGGCTACACCTTC. Translating gives CASSSPGANYGYTF. The full variable domain, with the rest looked up from reference TRBV18 and TRBJ1-2, is NAGVMQNPRHLVRRRGQEARLRCSPMKGHSHVYWYRQLPEEGLKFMVYLQKENIIDESGMPKERFSAEFPKEGPSILRIQQVVRGDSAAYFCASSSPGANYGYTFGSGTRLTVV.

This clone was seen just once. The V and J genes are TRBV5-6 and TRBJ1-4; no clear D. Germline-derived CDR1 and CDR2 are SGHDT and YYEEEE. With 2 bases removed from V and 0 bases from J, the gap between germline ends came to 8 bases. The CDR3 sequence is 15 residues long. In DNA form, the CDR3 reads TGTGCCAGCAGCTTCGGTCCCGCAACTAATGAAAAACTGTTTTTT. Residues: CASSFGPATNEKLFF.